The rows below give T cell receptor beta chains drawn from one sample of a study of Ad26.COV2.S vaccination and SARS-CoV-2 variants. Profiling relied on immunoSEQ multiplex PCR, and the TCRdb table lists in-frame clones only, not all of them. The top ten clones hold approximately 4.5% of a sample with more than 300,000 clones, about 89% of them seen once. The material was peripheral blood, obtained in a trial of Ad26.COV2.S vaccine versus placebo. The receptors stem from a person between 18 and 65 years old who received the Ad26.COV2.S COVID-19 vaccine or a placebo. CDR3s include the opening cysteine and the closing phenylalanine or tryptophan. Fields, in order: V gene, J gene, CDR3 protein.

V gene: TRBV27; J gene: TRBJ2-7; CDR3 protein: CASSSHSTYEQYF
V gene: TRBV5-4; J gene: TRBJ2-3; CDR3 protein: CASSLRQGAVLGTDTQYF
V gene: TRBV5-1; J gene: TRBJ2-3; CDR3 protein: CASSLAGLGTDTQYF
V gene: TRBV27; J gene: TRBJ1-2; CDR3 protein: CASMDRDYGYTF
V gene: TRBV29-1; J gene: TRBJ2-7; CDR3 protein: CSVGFQRYEQYF
V gene: TRBV27; J gene: TRBJ2-6; CDR3 protein: CASSRNRPGANVLTF
V gene: TRBV11-2; J gene: TRBJ2-5; CDR3 protein: CASSLKWQGGEETQYF
V gene: TRBV19; J gene: TRBJ1-2; CDR3 protein: CASRQQQDYGYTF
V gene: TRBV5-4; J gene: TRBJ2-5; CDR3 protein: CASSLAGDRGLGETQYF
V gene: TRBV7-8; J gene: TRBJ1-3; CDR3 protein: CASSLDITGNTIYF
V gene: TRBV7-9; J gene: TRBJ2-1; CDR3 protein: CASSLPDRGLGDEQFF
V gene: TRBV5-6; J gene: TRBJ1-2; CDR3 protein: CASSLIDTTNYGYTF
V gene: TRBV2; J gene: TRBJ2-5; CDR3 protein: CASSDDRQETQYF
V gene: TRBV7-9; J gene: TRBJ2-5; CDR3 protein: CASSLRPHPDRAETQYF
V gene: TRBV2; J gene: TRBJ2-4; CDR3 protein: CASRLGQGLAKNIQYF
V gene: TRBV10-1; J gene: TRBJ2-6; CDR3 protein: CASSEDRGSGANVLTF
V gene: TRBV19; J gene: TRBJ1-3; CDR3 protein: CASSTPITTRTGRYSAKKTIYF
V gene: TRBV7-2; J gene: TRBJ2-5; CDR3 protein: CASSLGGDTKETQYF
V gene: TRBV5-1; J gene: TRBJ2-1; CDR3 protein: CASSFTAGGTGNEQFF
V gene: TRBV6-6; J gene: TRBJ2-3; CDR3 protein: CASNSRSGGGPDTQYF
V gene: TRBV28; J gene: TRBJ2-1; CDR3 protein: CASSGVLGQFF
V gene: TRBV19; J gene: TRBJ2-1; CDR3 protein: CASSAPRTLNNEQFF
V gene: TRBV9; J gene: TRBJ2-1; CDR3 protein: CASSVTDRNEQFF
V gene: TRBV19; J gene: TRBJ1-1; CDR3 protein: CASSQLLNTEAFF
V gene: TRBV2; J gene: TRBJ2-5; CDR3 protein: CASSYLGGQETQYF
V gene: TRBV12-5; J gene: TRBJ1-3; CDR3 protein: CASGLVGRLRSGNTIYF
V gene: TRBV7-2; J gene: TRBJ2-3; CDR3 protein: CASSLGASGGATDTQYF
V gene: TRBV5-1; J gene: TRBJ1-6; CDR3 protein: CASSLIAGAENSPLHF
V gene: TRBV27; J gene: TRBJ1-1; CDR3 protein: CASSSGGRHTEAFF
V gene: TRBV12-2; J gene: TRBJ1-3; CDR3 protein: CASTRGQPSSGNTIYF
V gene: TRBV24-1; J gene: TRBJ2-6; CDR3 protein: CATSGFIGRTFGANVLTF
V gene: TRBV6-5; J gene: TRBJ1-1; CDR3 protein: CASSSNLDRVEAFF
V gene: TRBV19; J gene: TRBJ1-5; CDR3 protein: CASRIDPQGRSNQPQHF
V gene: TRBV19; J gene: TRBJ2-1; CDR3 protein: CASSIGAGAKFSEQFF
V gene: TRBV12-2; J gene: TRBJ1-2; CDR3 protein: CASRPDRAHGYTF
V gene: TRBV19; J gene: TRBJ2-2; CDR3 protein: CASSISQNTGELFF
V gene: TRBV7-9; J gene: TRBJ2-5; CDR3 protein: CASSLRVGEGETQYF
V gene: TRBV3-1/TRBV3-2; J gene: TRBJ2-5; CDR3 protein: CASSLWDLAGGQETQYF
V gene: TRBV6-5; J gene: TRBJ2-2; CDR3 protein: CASIRGSLTGELFF
V gene: TRBV25-1; J gene: TRBJ1-2; CDR3 protein: CASSPGGGKDYGYTF
V gene: TRBV4-1; J gene: TRBJ2-7; CDR3 protein: CASSHLGEQYF
V gene: TRBV20-1; J gene: TRBJ1-1; CDR3 protein: CSASNDRGLAFF
V gene: TRBV7-2; J gene: TRBJ1-2; CDR3 protein: CASSSSRDTLPGYTF
V gene: TRBV3-1/TRBV3-2; J gene: TRBJ1-5; CDR3 protein: CASGPGTGRKPQHF
V gene: TRBV15; J gene: TRBJ1-1; CDR3 protein: CATSRERDFRTEAFF
V gene: TRBV19; J gene: TRBJ2-7; CDR3 protein: CASSTSGQSSYEQYF
V gene: TRBV9; J gene: TRBJ2-1; CDR3 protein: CASSGPQGDEQFF
V gene: TRBV10-3; J gene: TRBJ1-6; CDR3 protein: CAISELGDFNSPLHF
V gene: TRBV5-1; J gene: TRBJ1-1; CDR3 protein: CASSLTGLRDTEAFF
V gene: TRBV29-1; J gene: TRBJ2-1; CDR3 protein: CSVDSGLAALGEQFF
V gene: TRBV6-5; J gene: TRBJ1-2; CDR3 protein: CASRATLEGYTF
V gene: TRBV12-3/TRBV12-4; J gene: TRBJ2-7; CDR3 protein: CASSLGGWSEQYF
V gene: TRBV5-1; J gene: TRBJ1-1; CDR3 protein: CASMSGQLNTEAFF
V gene: TRBV19; J gene: TRBJ2-7; CDR3 protein: CASSIGTDFEQYF
V gene: TRBV24-1; J gene: TRBJ2-2; CDR3 protein: CATSAWTGELFF
V gene: TRBV10-3; J gene: TRBJ2-3; CDR3 protein: CAISESIGKTTDTQYF
V gene: TRBV5-5; J gene: TRBJ1-2; CDR3 protein: CASSRTGVDYGYTF